The 11 T cell receptor beta chains listed next were all sequenced from one sample in a study of CD8 T cells in ankylosing spondylitis. TCRdb analysed the 5' RACE reads with MiXCR anew, one entry per CDR3 protein. In the table there are more than 250,000 distinct CDR3 sequences, 8% of which are singletons. Their specific antigens are unknown. Study-wide results and caveats: What seemed typical of ankylosing spondylitis blood was a TCR beta motif built from roughly eight highly homologous variants.

The source material was blood, either unsorted or a sorted T cell fraction (not recorded which). The source of these receptors is a male donor with ankylosing spondylitis.

The J gene is TRBJ2-1, the V gene TRBV20-1, with 11 bases identical to TRBD1. In germline, CDR1 is DFQATT, CDR2 SNEGSKA (reference sequence). Germline trimming cut 4 bases from V and 9 bases from J; bases unmatched to any gene: 5. The CDR3 runs 13 residues. The CDR3 DNA is TGCAGTGCTACCCGGACAGGGGGCGGTGAGCAGTTCTTC. Protein sequence: CSATRTGGGEQFF.

CDR3 amino acids: CSVEDVGPPRTEAFF. CDR3 nucleotide sequence: TGCAGCGTTGAAGACGTAGGACCACCTCGCACTGAAGCTTTCTTT. The V gene is TRBV29-1, the J gene TRBJ1-1; D gene ambiguous. Germline CDR1 is SQVTM and CDR2 is ANQGSEA. The CDR3 has 15 residues. The V end was cut by 0 bases, the J end by 4 bases, with 15 bases between.

This clonotype was observed a handful of times. V gene TRBV30 combines with J gene TRBJ1-1; perhaps TRBD1 as D (6 bases). The CDR3 has 13 residues. V lost 5 bases and J lost 8, with 18 bases in between. The germline gives CDR1 GTSNPN, CDR2 SVGIG (reference sequence). CDR3 nucleotide sequence: TGTGCCTGGGGAGGGGGGGACTCCGGAGAAGCTTTCTTT. The encoded protein is CAWGGGDSGEAFF.

This clonotype was counted at least ten times. V gene TRBV25-1 combines with J gene TRBJ1-5; no definite D call. CDR3 size: 15 residues. Between the trimmed V and J ends, which lost 1 base and 6 bases, there was a span of 13 bases. Germline V gives CDR1 MGHDK, CDR2 SYGVNS. CDR3 nucleotides: TGTGCCAGCAGTGAATTTGAGGGATCGGGTCAGCCCCAGCATTTT. Its protein product is CASSEFEGSGQPQHF. The full variable domain, in which reference TRBV25-1 and TRBJ1-5 provide the parts outside the CDR3, is EADIYQTPRYLVIGTGKKITLECSQTMGHDKMYWYQQDPGMELHLIHYSYGVNSTEKGDLSSESTVSRIRTEHFPLTLESARPSHTSQYLCASSEFEGSGQPQHFGDGTRLSIL.

This clonotype has a count of ten or more. V and J are TRBV27 and TRBJ2-1, with D uncertain. Trimming left V 6 bases short and J 0 bases short, with 18 bases between. This CDR3 comprises 17 residues. Germline loops: CDR1 MNHEY, CDR2 SMNVEV (reference sequence). As DNA, the CDR3 is TGTGCCAGCAGACAACCCATGACACCCAGCTCCTACAATGAGCAGTTCTTC. This sequence encodes CASRQPMTPSSYNEQFF.

The sample holds many counts of this clonotype. The V gene is TRBV12-3 or TRBV12-4, the J gene TRBJ2-3; D gene unclear. The CDR3 consists of 15 residues. Trimming cost V 1 base and J 0 bases, with 8 bases left between them. The CDR3 loop is CASSLVATSTDTQYF. In nucleotides, the CDR3 is TGTGCCAGCAGTTTAGTGGCGACTAGCACAGATACGCAGTATTTT.

J is TRBJ2-7 and V is TRBV28; 10 bases match TRBD1. The CDR3 runs 13 residues. V dropped 8 bases and J dropped 2; count of bases not matched to a gene: 3. Germline assignment: CDR1 MDHEN and CDR2 SYDVKM. The CDR3 bases are TGTGCCAGCGGGACAGGGGAAGCCTACGAGCAGTACTTC. This codes for CASGTGEAYEQYF.

The V and J genes are TRBV9 and TRBJ1-1, with D tentatively TRBD1 (5 bases). V lost 6 bases and J lost 4, with 16 bases in between. The CDR3 is 14 residues long. The germline CDR1 and CDR2 sequences are SGDLS and YYNGEE. The CDR3 DNA is TGTGCCAGCACCAAGGCAGGGCCGGGCACTGAAGCTTTCTTT. It codes for CASTKAGPGTEAFF.

This clonotype was picked up a small number of times. For the CDR3, the DNA is TGTGCCAGCAGTTTAAGCCCAGGCACATCCTACGAGCAGTACTTC. It yields the protein CASSLSPGTSYEQYF. The V and J genes are TRBV27 and TRBJ2-7, with D hard to call. The CDR3 totals 15 residues. Per germline, CDR1 MNHEY and CDR2 SMNVEV (reference sequence). V was trimmed by 2 bases and J by 1 base, leaving 12 bases between them.

This clonotype was observed a few times. The chain joins TRBV28 to TRBJ2-7, with 7 bases lining up with TRBD1. V lost 2 bases and J lost 3; bases outside the gene matches: 7. The germline CDR1 and CDR2 sequences are MDHEN and SYDVKM. This CDR3 has 15 residues. CDR3 loop: CASSLPQGGFYEQYF. Written as DNA, the CDR3 is TGTGCCAGCAGTTTACCGCAAGGGGGCTTCTACGAGCAGTACTTC.

The chain joins TRBV12-3 or TRBV12-4 to TRBJ1-3; D gene uncertain. CDR3 length equals 14 residues. Deletions cut 3 bases from V and 3 bases from J, with 9 bases between. CDR3 DNA sequence: TGTGCCAGCAGTTTCTGGGGTAGTGGAAACACCATATATTTT. This sequence encodes CASSFWGSGNTIYF.